Reported below is one T cell receptor (beta chain). Its antigen is as yet unknown. These data originate in a study of cytomegalovirus exposure and HLA in healthy donors. Study-level information: Sequencing of 150 million to 200 million T cells in an earlier analysis found 95 million to 120 million unique TCR beta sequences.

The CDR3 contains 15 residues. Germline V gene data show CDR1 as KGHSH and CDR2 as LQKENI. Trimming at V came to 3 bases and at J to 3 bases, leaving 5 bases not matched to a gene. Study results and limitations: Follow-up analysis seemed to connect common viral pathogens with several of the most significant clusters identified.

Amplification used 60 Vbeta primers and 13 Jbeta primers. Some clones are missing from TCRdb's copy, which holds only in-frame ones; the method was immunoSEQ multiplex PCR. The data show 150,000 to 250,000 clones, with 65% to 80% seen just once and nearly 4.5% held by the top ten. The sequencing input was PBMCs. The sequence was collected from a woman aged 30 to 39 in good health and CMV-seropositive. The chain has TRBV18 and TRBJ2-1, with 7 nucleotides matching TRBD2. The DNA of the CDR3 is TGTGCCAGCTCACCCTCCGGGACTATCTACAATGAGCAGTTCTTC. It encodes CASSPSGTIYNEQFF.